This T cell receptor beta chain emerged from a study of blood T cell repertoires in COVID-19. Germline V gene lookup returns CDR1 SGHVS and CDR2 FQNEAQ. The CDR3 covers 15 residues. V lost 4 bases and J 2 bases, leaving 14 bases between the germline ends. Assay: immunoSEQ multiplex PCR; the TCRdb copy retains only in-frame clones and omits some. The table lists approximately 68,000 clones, approximately 80% of them singletons. The TCR originated in a woman in her 50s with acute or convalescent COVID-19. V gene TRBV7-8 combines with J gene TRBJ2-5, with D maybe TRBD1 (6 bases). The specimen sequenced was peripheral blood. The CDR3 spells CASSSYSGQQETQYF. The CDR3 DNA reads as TGTGCCAGCAGCTCATACTCAGGACAGCAAGAGACCCAGTACTTC.